The 21 T cell receptor beta chains listed next were all sequenced from one sample in a study of spatial heterogeneity in lung cancer. Stated time point: sample taken at primary tumor resection. TCRdb itself ran the 5' RACE reads through MiXCR, one entry per CDR3 protein. The sample shows 35,000 to 40,000 distinct CDR3 sequences, 6.5% to 9% of them seen only once. The sample here was PBMCs, taken at surgery. Receptor source: a female donor with early-stage non-small cell lung cancer.

This clonotype came up a few times. The gene calls are TRBV5-1 and TRBJ2-3; 13 positions agree with TRBD2. This CDR3 has 16 residues. J gave up 4 bases and V 0 bases, and 2 bases lay outside the gene matches. Germline V gives CDR1 SGHRS, CDR2 YFSETQ. For the CDR3, the DNA is TGCGCCAGCAGCTTGGACACTAGCGGGAGGGCAGATACGCAGTATTTT. This encodes CASSLDTSGRADTQYF.

Many counts were recorded for this clonotype. This chain uses TRBV20-1 with TRBJ1-4; D unclear. This CDR3 comprises 16 residues. The germline V and J ends were trimmed by 6 bases and 7 bases, with 24 bases remaining between them. CDR1 is DFQATT, CDR2 SNEGSKA, per germline (reference sequence). The CDR3 protein is CSARKLRMGMGEKLFF. The CDR3 nucleotides read TGCAGTGCCCGAAAACTGCGCATGGGGATGGGTGAAAAACTGTTTTTT.

At least ten counts were recorded for this clonotype. The chain joins TRBV6-6 to TRBJ1-2; D is possibly TRBD1 (6 bases). The CDR3 extends over 15 amino acids. Trimming stripped 2 bases from V and 7 bases from J, with 17 bases between. Looked up from germline, CDR1 is MNHNY and CDR2 is SVGAGI (reference sequence). CDR3 region: CASSYPTTGMVGYTF. For the CDR3, the DNA is TGTGCCAGCAGTTACCCTACCACAGGGATGGTTGGCTACACCTTC.

At least ten counts were recorded for this clonotype. This rearrangement joins TRBV28 to TRBJ1-3, with 7 bases lining up with TRBD1. Losses at the gene ends were 2 bases for V and 0 bases for J; bases not matched to a gene: 4. The CDR3 is made up of 16 amino acids. Germline CDR1 is MDHEN and CDR2 is SYDVKM. This CDR3 is CASSLGTVLSGNTIYF. CDR3 nucleotide sequence: TGTGCCAGCAGTTTAGGGACAGTCCTCTCTGGAAACACCATATATTTT.

In this sample, this clonotype turned up many times. V usage is TRBV29-1 and J usage is TRBJ1-2; tentatively, D is TRBD1 (5 bases). V was pared by 3 bases and J by 7 bases, with 6 bases between. The germline gives CDR1 SQVTM, CDR2 ANQGSEA. The CDR3 consists of 10 residues. CDR3 in DNA: TGCAGCGTTGATGGGGGTGGCTACACCTTC. Protein: CSVDGGGYTF.

In its sample, this clonotype was seen many times. The CDR3 protein is CASTTGYRRTGELFF. CDR3 DNA: TGCGCCAGTACAACAGGGTACCGACGGACCGGGGAGCTGTTTTTT. V usage is TRBV4-3 and J usage is TRBJ2-2, with D possibly TRBD1 on 6 matching bases. There are 15 residues in the CDR3. V was clipped by 9 bases and J by 5 bases, with 19 bases between them. Looked up from germline, CDR1 is LGHNA and CDR2 is YSLEER.

This clonotype occurred once. This may come from a read error, since a much larger clone is one base off. CDR3 nucleotide sequence: TGTGCTAGTGGAACCGGGTCCCTCCTGGAGACCCAGTACTTC. It translates to CASGTGSLLETQYF. This chain uses TRBV12-5 with TRBJ2-5; D is ambiguous. Germline V gene lookup returns CDR1 LGHNT and CDR2 FRNRAP. V shed 6 bases and J shed 5 bases, with 16 bases lying between them. CDR3 length equals 14 residues.

This clonotype was counted between two and nine times. The chain employs TRBV6-1 and TRBJ1-5; D not resolved. The CDR3 spans 14 residues. Germline V gene lookup returns CDR1 MNHNS and CDR2 SASEGT. Trimming pared 1 base from V and 5 bases from J, leaving 9 bases between. CDR3 DNA sequence: TGTGCCAGCAGTGAAGGAGGATGGTATCAGCCCCAGCATTTT. Residues: CASSEGGWYQPQHF.

This clonotype was picked up many times. This chain uses TRBV4-2 with TRBJ2-1; 7 bases fit TRBD2. V lost 0 bases and J lost 9; bases outside the gene matches: 14. Germline assignment: CDR1 LGHNA and CDR2 YNFKEQ. The CDR3 contains 17 residues. CDR3 nucleotides: TGTGCCAGCAGCCAAGAGGTCCTGGCGGGGGTAATCTCTGAGCAGTTCTTC. Protein: CASSQEVLAGVISEQFF.

This clonotype was counted ten times or more. This sequence joins TRBV18 and TRBJ1-1; TRBD1 is a possible D gene (5 bases). The V gene's germline CDR1 is KGHSH and CDR2 LQKENI. The CDR3 loop spans 13 amino acids. Trimming left V 8 bases short and J 1 base short, with 11 bases between. The CDR3 here is CASGIGQNTEAFF. As DNA, the CDR3 is TGTGCCAGCGGAATCGGACAGAACACTGAAGCTTTCTTT.

This clonotype was detected many times. The V and J genes are TRBV5-1 and TRBJ1-2, with a weak D call TRBD1 (5 bases). CDR1 SGHRS and CDR2 YFSETQ come from the germline V gene. This CDR3 has 14 residues. Between the trimmed V and J ends, which lost 4 bases and 4 bases, there was a span of 14 bases. The CDR3 region has the DNA TGCGCCAGCAGCCCCGGGACGGCGTCCTATGGCTACACCTTC. Its translation: CASSPGTASYGYTF.

The table lists this clonotype with many counts. This rearrangement joins TRBV5-1 to TRBJ2-7; TRBD1 or TRBD2 may be the D gene (5 bases each). CDR1 and CDR2 from the germline V gene are SGHRS and YFSETQ. This CDR3 contains 16 residues. V was cut by 4 bases and J by 5 bases, with 22 bases left in between. CDR3 DNA: TGCGCCAGCAGCCCCGGGGTGGGGGACCCCGGCAACGAGCAGTACTTC. Translation: CASSPGVGDPGNEQYF.

This clonotype has just a few counts. The V gene is TRBV6-6, the J gene TRBJ2-5, with 7 bases fitting TRBD1. Germline V gene data show CDR1 as MNHNY and CDR2 as SVGAGI (reference sequence). The V segment lost 5 bases and the J segment 3 bases; nucleotides outside the gene matches: 0. This CDR3 is 12 amino acids long. CDR3 sequence: CASSGTEETQYF. In DNA, the CDR3 is TGTGCCAGCAGTGGGACAGAAGAGACCCAGTACTTC.

The chain combines TRBV5-1 with TRBJ2-5; 11 bases line up with TRBD2. The CDR3 consists of 17 residues. V lost 0 bases, J lost 3 bases, and 7 bases stayed unmatched. Germline V gene lookup returns CDR1 SGHRS and CDR2 YFSETQ. The CDR3 spells CASSLGSSGGTEETQYF. The CDR3 nucleotides are TGCGCCAGCAGCTTGGGGTCTAGCGGGGGGACGGAAGAGACCCAGTACTTC.

This clonotype was seen only a few times. V and J are TRBV11-2 and TRBJ2-2, with 9 nucleotides matching TRBD2. This CDR3 comprises 17 residues. V dropped 4 bases and J dropped 0; count of bases not matched to a gene: 6. The germline V gene has CDR1 SGHAT and CDR2 FQNNGV. The CDR3 DNA follows: TGTGCCAGCAGCTCCCCCGGACTAGCGTCGAACACCGGGGAGCTGTTTTTT. Its translation is CASSSPGLASNTGELFF.

This clonotype was counted many times. The rearrangement links TRBV5-4 to TRBJ2-2; D is possibly TRBD1 (6 bases). Germline V gene sequence: CDR1 SGHNT, CDR2 YYREEE (reference sequence). The CDR3 totals 15 residues. Deletions cut 0 bases from V and 6 bases from J, with 12 bases between. As DNA, the CDR3 is TGTGCCAGCAGCTTGGGTTCAGGGGTGGCCGGGGAGCTGTTTTTT. Translated: CASSLGSGVAGELFF.

Many counts were recorded for this clonotype. This rearrangement joins TRBV10-1 to TRBJ1-5, with a tentative D call TRBD1 (5 bases). The CDR3 extends over 12 amino acids. Deletions cut 8 bases from V and 5 bases from J, with 10 bases between. Germline V lookup: CDR1 WNHNN, CDR2 SYGVQD (reference sequence). CDR3 DNA: TGCGCCAGCCTGGGGGAGGATCAGCCCCAGCATTTT. Translating gives CASLGEDQPQHF.

This clonotype appeared many times. The V and J genes are TRBV7-8 and TRBJ2-7; D is possibly TRBD2 (6 bases). Trimming removed 4 bases at V and 8 bases at J, with 18 bases between. CDR1 is SGHVS and CDR2 is FQNEAQ in the germline V gene. CDR3 length equals 14 residues. The CDR3 region is CASSSRASASKQYF. The CDR3 DNA reads TGTGCCAGCAGCTCCAGGGCTAGCGCATCGAAGCAGTACTTC.

This clonotype was counted ten times or more. The chain has TRBV10-3 and TRBJ2-7; maybe TRBD2 (6 bases). Trimming took 7 bases from V and 4 from J, leaving 20 bases between them. Germline CDR1 is ENHRY and CDR2 is SYGVKD. This CDR3 is 15 amino acids long. Here the CDR3 reads CAIKELLAADYEQYF. CDR3 DNA sequence: TGTGCCATCAAGGAACTACTAGCCGCTGATTACGAGCAGTACTTC.

Many counts were recorded for this clonotype. The rearrangement links TRBV28 to TRBJ1-6; TRBD1 matches 9 bases. Germline trimming cut 11 bases from V and 5 bases from J; bases unmatched to any gene: 10. From germline, CDR1 is MDHEN and CDR2 SYDVKM. The CDR3 runs 15 residues. The CDR3 loop is CAGSTGTGNNSPLHF. CDR3 DNA: TGTGCCGGAAGTACCGGGACAGGGAATAATTCACCCCTCCACTTT.

This clonotype was picked up a small number of times. The chain carries TRBV28 and TRBJ2-7; a weak D match, TRBD2 (6 bases). The CDR3 contains 13 residues. Germline V lookup: CDR1 MDHEN, CDR2 SYDVKM. Trimming shortened V by 6 bases and J by 2 bases, and 11 bases separated the two germline ends. The CDR3 DNA reads TGTGCCAGCAGGCGGAGGGGAGCCTACGAGCAGTACTTC. Protein sequence: CASRRRGAYEQYF.